These 17 T cell receptor beta chains were sequenced from one sample in a study of a mutant IDH1 vaccine in newly diagnosed glioma (dated by TCRdb to about 2021). Antigen specificity for these receptors is unknown. The method behind the library was the immunoSEQ multiplex PCR assay. As stored in TCRdb, this immuneACCESS dataset retains in-frame rearrangements with V and J assigned. A fraction of the clones does not appear; measured against another copy, unresolved V genes explain less than half of the discrepancy, and the remainder lacks a known reason. This sample holds roughly 60,000 clones; 84% were observed only once. Of the sample, about 3.8% falls within the top ten clones. The intended sense of this specimen's time point label: week 11, during vaccination. A 20-mer mutant IDH1 peptide at 300 micrograms in Montanide made up each vaccine dose, which was injected subcutaneously together with topical imiquimod.

The input for sequencing was PBMCs, taken from a glioma patient whose treatment included an IDH1 peptide vaccine. These receptors originate from a man aged 25 to 45 with glioma.

This clone was found once. This chain uses TRBV6-1 with TRBJ2-7; D gene uncertain. In germline, CDR1 is MNHNS, CDR2 SASEGT. V was clipped by 0 bases and J by 0 bases, with 9 bases between them. The CDR3 has 15 amino acids. The CDR3 here is CASSEARQLSYEQYF. CDR3 DNA sequence: TGTGCCAGCAGTGAAGCGCGCCAGCTCTCCTACGAGCAGTACTTC.

The chain employs TRBV10-2 and TRBJ2-1; 7 nucleotides align to TRBD2. The junction had 14 bases not matched to a gene; V was cut back by 0 bases and J by 3 bases. This CDR3 is 19 amino acids long. Germline CDR1 is WSHSY and CDR2 is SAAADI. CDR3 residues: CASSESVGGEHEDYNEQFF. CDR3 coding DNA: TGCGCCAGCAGTGAGTCGGTGGGGGGGGAACACGAGGACTACAATGAGCAGTTCTTC.

The V and J genes are TRBV28 and TRBJ2-7, with D possibly matching TRBD1 (6 bases). V shed 11 bases and J shed 2 bases, with 22 bases lying between them. Germline CDR1 MDHEN, CDR2 SYDVKM. The CDR3 spans 15 residues. CDR3 protein: CASQGGRRTTYEQYF. In nucleotides, the CDR3 is TGTGCCTCACAAGGGGGACGTAGGACAACCTACGAGCAGTACTTC.

This rearrangement joins TRBV9 to TRBJ2-7; possibly TRBD1 for D (6 bases). The CDR3 contains 14 residues. Trimming took 0 bases from V and 7 from J, leaving 14 bases between them. Germline CDR1 SGDLS, CDR2 YYNGEE. CDR3 amino acids: CASSVAPERGEQYF. In nucleotides, the CDR3 is TGTGCCAGCAGCGTAGCCCCCGAAAGGGGGGAGCAGTACTTC.

V usage is TRBV30 and J usage is TRBJ1-3, with unresolved D. The CDR3 totals 13 residues. Trimming took off 2 bases at V and 7 bases at J, with 12 bases between the two ends. Germline V lookup: CDR1 GTSNPN, CDR2 SVGIG (reference sequence). The CDR3 loop reads CAWSRNPPNTIYF. The CDR3 bases are TGTGCCTGGAGTAGAAACCCCCCCAACACCATATATTTT.

This clone was seen more than once but under ten times. The chain recombines TRBV6-1 with TRBJ1-2; tentative D call: TRBD1 (6 bases). Germline CDR1 and CDR2: MNHNS and SASEGT. The length of the CDR3 is 14 residues. V dropped 3 bases and J dropped 4 bases, with 12 bases sitting between them. CDR3 region: CASSDTGQSYGYTF. As DNA, the CDR3 is TGTGCCAGCAGTGATACTGGACAGAGCTATGGCTACACCTTC.

This clone has only one observation. The DNA for the CDR3 is TGTGCCAGCTCACCACCGGGCAGGGACACTGAAGCTTTCTTT. It translates to CASSPPGRDTEAFF. V gene TRBV18 combines with J gene TRBJ1-1, with a tentative D call TRBD1 (5 bases). Trimming took off 0 bases at V and 3 bases at J, with 8 bases between the two ends. The CDR3 extends over 14 amino acids. The germline V gene has CDR1 KGHSH and CDR2 LQKENI.

The chain uses TRBV28 and TRBJ2-1, with a tentative D call TRBD2 (6 bases). CDR3 size: 15 residues. Germline-derived CDR1 and CDR2 are MDHEN and SYDVKM. V was trimmed by 5 bases and J by 7 bases, leaving 18 bases between them. This chain's CDR3 is CASSLPGTRRNEQFF. Written as DNA, the CDR3 is TGTGCCAGCAGTCTACCGGGGACTCGGCGGAATGAGCAGTTCTTC.

CDR3 in amino acids: CASSPEEGIEQFF. In DNA form, the CDR3 reads TGTGCCAGCAGCCCAGAGGAGGGAATTGAGCAGTTCTTC. J is TRBJ2-1 and V is TRBV9; TRBD2 might be the D (6 bases). Germline V gives CDR1 SGDLS, CDR2 YYNGEE. The ends were cut back, 4 bases at V and 9 bases at J, with 14 bases in the middle. The CDR3 is 13 amino acids.

The chain links TRBV19 to TRBJ2-1; TRBD2 matches 9 bases. Germline V gene data show CDR1 as LNHDA and CDR2 as SQIVND (reference sequence). Trimming cost V 3 bases and J 5 bases; bases outside gene matches: 11. This CDR3 is 17 amino acids long. The CDR3 sequence is CASSINRAGGPHNEQFF. Written as DNA, the CDR3 is TGTGCCAGTAGTATTAATAGGGCGGGAGGGCCCCACAATGAGCAGTTCTTC.

The chain combines TRBV7-9 with TRBJ1-4; no definite D call. CDR3 length equals 12 residues. The V gene's germline CDR1 is SEHNR and CDR2 FQNEAQ (reference sequence). Trimming cost V 0 bases and J 7 bases, with 3 bases left between them. In DNA, the CDR3 is TGTGCCAGCAGCTTAGCTGCTGAAAAACTGTTTTTT. Its protein product is CASSLAAEKLFF.

The chain uses TRBV28 and TRBJ1-2; 7 positions agree with TRBD1. There are 15 residues in the CDR3. After removal of 3 bases from V and 4 bases from J, the junction contained 8 bases not matched to a gene. Germline V gene lookup returns CDR1 MDHEN and CDR2 SYDVKM. The CDR3 sequence is CASSFLRQGSYGYTF. CDR3 DNA sequence: TGTGCCAGCAGTTTCCTCCGACAGGGAAGCTATGGCTACACCTTC.

The V call is TRBV2, the J call TRBJ1-1, with 7 positions matching TRBD1. The CDR3 has 13 amino acids. Per germline, CDR1 SNHLY and CDR2 FYNNEI. Trimming took 6 bases from V and 5 from J; bases not matched to a gene: 6. DNA of the CDR3: TGTGCCAGCAGGAGGGGGCCTGGAACTGAAGCTTTCTTT. Amino acid sequence: CASRRGPGTEAFF.

V and J are TRBV10-3 and TRBJ2-5, with 7 positions matching TRBD2. This CDR3 contains 16 residues. Per the germline V gene, CDR1 is ENHRY and CDR2 is SYGVKD. The trim removed 3 bases at V and 5 bases at J, leaving 12 bases unmatched. The CDR3 DNA follows: TGTGCCATCAGTGAAACAACTTCTAGCGGTCTGGAGACCCAGTACTTC. Translation gives CAISETTSSGLETQYF.

The chain employs TRBV10-3 and TRBJ2-7; D unclear. V lost 5 bases, J lost 4 bases, and 21 bases lay in between. Germline V gene sequence: CDR1 ENHRY, CDR2 SYGVKD. The CDR3 consists of 16 residues. Here the CDR3 reads CAISLSLLSTRYEQYF. CDR3 nucleotides: TGTGCCATCAGTCTTTCCCTGCTATCGACCAGGTACGAGCAGTACTTC.

The J gene is TRBJ2-6, the V gene TRBV28, with a tentative D call TRBD1 (6 bases). The V gene's germline CDR1 is MDHEN and CDR2 SYDVKM. The ends were cut back, 6 bases at V and 4 bases at J, with 13 bases in the middle. CDR3 size: 15 residues. The CDR3 reads CASRDSLAGANVLTF. The CDR3 DNA is TGTGCCAGCAGGGACAGTTTAGCCGGGGCCAACGTCCTGACTTTC.

This sequence joins TRBV27 and TRBJ2-5, with TRBD2 identical over 8 bases. Germline-derived CDR1 and CDR2 are MNHEY and SMNVEV (reference sequence). The CDR3 runs 15 residues. The V and J ends lost 4 bases and 5 bases, in that order; junction bases with no gene match: 9. CDR3 in amino acids: CASSSLGGVRETQYF. CDR3 DNA: TGTGCCAGCAGTTCCCTCGGGGGGGTTAGGGAGACCCAGTACTTC.